This T cell receptor beta chain was recovered during a study of cytomegalovirus exposure and HLA in healthy donors. Study-wide context: Inside one of the first data releases sat about 85 million unique TCRs taken from HLA-typed donors. Study-level results: Indistinguishability led to the exclusion of some V segments, TRBV6-2 and TRBV6-3 included.

As regards this clone: Its antigen is unknown.

Per the germline V gene, CDR1 is WNHNN and CDR2 is SYGVQD (reference sequence). The CDR3 sequence is 17 residues long. V lost 3 bases and J lost 2; bases outside the gene matches: 8. PCR amplification relied on 60 Vbeta primers (plus 13 Jbeta primers). Libraries were prepared by immunoSEQ multiplex PCR; TCRdb keeps only in-frame clonotypes and omits some of them. The repertoire holds about 91,000 clones, with around 80% as singletons. The chain links TRBV10-1 to TRBJ2-3; TRBD2 aligns across 10 bases. The material sequenced was PBMCs. This clonotype was sampled from a male donor in good health and CMV-seropositive. The CDR3 region is CASSDLGSGRDTDTQYF. The CDR3 DNA reads TGCGCCAGCAGTGACCTCGGGAGCGGGAGGGACACAGATACGCAGTATTTT.